The 20 T cell receptor beta chains below all came from one sample that was sequenced in a study of blood T cell repertoires in COVID-19. TCRdb keeps only in-frame clones here, not all; method: immunoSEQ multiplex PCR. The sample yields about 220,000 clones, roughly four fifths seen once. Sample: peripheral blood. Receptor source: an older woman with acute or convalescent COVID-19.

J is TRBJ2-5 and V is TRBV6-1, with D possibly TRBD1 on 6 matching bases. CDR1 is MNHNS, CDR2 SASEGT, per germline. V dropped 0 bases and J dropped 1 base, with 12 bases sitting between them. The length of the CDR3 is 16 residues. CDR3 nucleotide sequence: TGTGCCAGCAGTGAAGCGGCCGGGACACCCCAAGAGACCCAGTACTTC. Translating gives CASSEAAGTPQETQYF.

The chain is built from TRBV30 and TRBJ2-7; 8 nucleotides match TRBD1. Germline V gives CDR1 GTSNPN, CDR2 SVGIG (reference sequence). CDR3 length: 14 amino acids. The V and J ends lost 0 bases and 9 bases, in that order; junction bases with no gene match: 10. The CDR3 DNA reads as TGTGCCTGGAGTGTAGGGACAGGTTCTAAGAGGCAGTACTTC. Translating it yields CAWSVGTGSKRQYF. The full variable domain, in which reference TRBV30 and TRBJ2-7 provide the parts outside the CDR3, is SQTIHQWPATLVQPVGSPLSLECTVEGTSNPNLYWYRQAAGRGLQLLFYSVGIGQISSEVPQNLSASRPQDRQFILSSKKLLLSDSGFYLCAWSVGTGSKRQYFGPGTRLTVT.

The chain is built from TRBV5-1 and TRBJ2-1, with TRBD2 identical over 7 bases. The J segment lost 0 bases and the V segment lost 0 bases, leaving 0 bases of the junction unmatched. Germline CDR1 reads SGHRS; CDR2 reads YFSETQ. The CDR3 runs 15 residues. The CDR3: CASSLGTSSYNEQFF. As DNA, the CDR3 is TGCGCCAGCAGCTTGGGGACTAGCTCCTACAATGAGCAGTTCTTC.

V usage is TRBV5-1 and J usage is TRBJ2-5; 7 bases line up with TRBD2. V lost 2 bases and J lost 2; bases outside the gene matches: 3. CDR3 length equals 14 residues. Germline V gene sequence: CDR1 SGHRS, CDR2 YFSETQ. CDR3 DNA: TGCGCCAGCAGCTTTACGGGGGGTCAAGAGACCCAGTACTTC. This codes for CASSFTGGQETQYF.

The chain carries TRBV11-1 and TRBJ1-1, with TRBD1 matching over 7 bases. CDR1 and CDR2 (germline): SGHAT, FQDESV (reference sequence). The CDR3 loop spans 15 amino acids. The ends lost 5 bases at V and 2 bases at J; junction bases unmatched: 8. For the CDR3, the DNA is TGTGCCAGCAGCCTCCCCGGGACAGCTAACACTGAAGCTTTCTTT. The encoded protein is CASSLPGTANTEAFF.

V and J are TRBV29-1 and TRBJ2-6, with 7 bases identical to TRBD1. Germline-derived CDR1 and CDR2 are SQVTM and ANQGSEA. The CDR3 totals 16 residues. V was pared by 0 bases and J by 7 bases, with 9 bases of the junction left unmatched. The DNA of the CDR3 is TGCAGCGTTGAAGATGGAGGAAGGGGGCAAGCCAACGTCCTGACTTTC. Translating it yields CSVEDGGRGQANVLTF.

This chain connects TRBV12-3 or TRBV12-4 to TRBJ1-2; D gene unclear. V was pared by 5 bases and J by 2 bases, with 6 bases between. The CDR3 loop spans 12 amino acids. The CDR3 sequence: CASSARNYGYTF. The CDR3 coding sequence is TGTGCCAGCAGTGCTAGGAACTATGGCTACACCTTC.

This chain uses TRBV19 with TRBJ2-1; 8 nucleotides match TRBD2. Germline loops: CDR1 LNHDA, CDR2 SQIVND (reference sequence). This CDR3 spans 14 amino acids. The V segment lost 6 bases and the J segment 5 bases; nucleotides outside the gene matches: 6. CDR3 DNA: TGTGCCAGTAGACGGCGAGCGGGGGACAATGAGCAGTTCTTC. This sequence encodes CASRRRAGDNEQFF.

This clone was seen only once. This rearrangement joins TRBV2 to TRBJ1-4, with 7 nucleotides matching TRBD1. The trim removed 4 bases at V and 7 bases at J, leaving 3 bases unmatched. This CDR3 comprises 13 residues. Germline CDR1 SNHLY, CDR2 FYNNEI. The DNA for the CDR3 is TGTGCCAGCAGTGCCAGGGGGAGTGAAAAACTGTTTTTT. It is translated as CASSARGSEKLFF.

J is TRBJ1-2 and V is TRBV2; TRBD1 matches at 7 bases. The CDR3 loop spans 15 amino acids. After removal of 11 bases from V and 4 bases from J, the junction contained 16 bases not matched to a gene. CDR1 and CDR2 (germline): SNHLY, FYNNEI. The CDR3 region is CAGMTGTPPLYGYTF. Here the CDR3 DNA reads TGTGCCGGGATGACAGGGACCCCCCCACTCTATGGCTACACCTTC.

This chain uses TRBV7-2 with TRBJ1-4; 9 bases agree with TRBD1. The germline V gene has CDR1 SGHTA and CDR2 FQGNSA. CDR3 length: 17 residues. V was pared by 5 bases and J by 7 bases, with 14 bases of the junction left unmatched. CDR3 DNA: TGTGCCAGCAGCATCTCAACAGGGACAGGGTTATTTGAAAAACTGTTTTTT. Its translation: CASSISTGTGLFEKLFF.

The V and J genes are TRBV7-2 and TRBJ2-7; 16 bases align to TRBD2. The V gene's germline CDR1 is SGHTA and CDR2 FQGNSA. The CDR3 runs to 17 residues. The ends lost 5 bases at V and 3 bases at J; junction bases unmatched: 7. The CDR3 nucleotides are TGTGCCAGCAGCAGGCCGGGACTAGCGGGGGGGCTCTACGAGCAGTACTTC. Translating gives CASSRPGLAGGLYEQYF. The whole variable domain, remainder taken from reference TRBV7-2 and TRBJ2-7, is GAGVSQSPSNKVTEKGKDVELRCDPISGHTALYWYRQSLGQGLEFLIYFQGNSAPDKSGLPSDRFSAERTGGSVSTLTIQRTQQEDSAVYLCASSRPGLAGGLYEQYFGPGTRLTVT.

This chain joins TRBV15 and TRBJ2-2; D gene unclear. CDR1 LNHNV and CDR2 YYDKDF come from the germline V gene (reference sequence). Trimming shortened V by 0 bases and J by 5 bases, and 7 bases separated the two germline ends. The CDR3 extends over 14 amino acids. The CDR3 region is CATSRDPGTGELFF. Here the CDR3 DNA reads TGTGCCACCAGCAGAGATCCAGGTACCGGGGAGCTGTTTTTT.

The rearrangement joins TRBV28 to TRBJ1-3; 7 bases line up with TRBD1. Germline V gene lookup returns CDR1 MDHEN and CDR2 SYDVKM. The junction had 6 bases not matched to a gene; V was cut back by 6 bases and J by 4 bases. This CDR3 spans 14 amino acids. Here the CDR3 DNA reads TGTGCCAGCAGGTACAGGGGAGCAGGAAACACCATATATTTT. Its protein product is CASRYRGAGNTIYF.

The rearrangement links TRBV12-3 or TRBV12-4 to TRBJ2-5; D unclear. The CDR3 sequence is 13 residues long. Trimming stripped 5 bases from V and 5 bases from J, with 12 bases between. In DNA, the CDR3 is TGTGCCAGCAGTCGACTCCATGGGGAGACCCAGTACTTC. Translating it yields CASSRLHGETQYF.

The V call is TRBV6-2 or TRBV6-3, the J call TRBJ1-2; D remains unclear. CDR1 is MNHEY, CDR2 SVGEGT, per germline. The CDR3 runs to 14 residues. The V gene lost 2 bases and the J gene lost 0 bases, with 7 bases spanning the gap. This CDR3 is CASSYEKPNYGYTF. The CDR3 DNA sequence: TGTGCCAGCAGTTACGAGAAACCTAACTATGGCTACACCTTC.

The CDR3 coding sequence is TGTGCCAGCAGCCAAGAAACAGGGGGCTATTCACCCCTCCACTTT. It is translated as CASSQETGGYSPLHF. The rearrangement uses TRBV4-2 and TRBJ1-6, with 9 bases that match TRBD1. With 0 bases clipped from V and 8 bases from J, the junction kept 2 bases outside the gene matches. The germline V gene encodes CDR1 LGHNA and CDR2 YNFKEQ. This CDR3 comprises 15 residues.

This rearrangement joins TRBV6-2 or TRBV6-3 to TRBJ2-2, with a weak D call TRBD2 (6 bases). Between the trimmed V and J ends, which lost 6 bases and 1 base, there was a span of 9 bases. CDR1 is MNHEY, CDR2 SVGEGT, per germline. The CDR3 loop spans 14 amino acids. CDR3 sequence: CASSPGGNTGELFF. The CDR3 DNA reads as TGTGCCAGCAGCCCCGGGGGGAACACCGGGGAGCTGTTTTTT.

The rearrangement uses TRBV7-3 and TRBJ2-2; TRBD2 is a possible D gene (6 bases). The V and J ends lost 5 bases and 4 bases respectively, with 11 bases between them. The CDR3 contains 14 residues. The germline V gene encodes CDR1 SGHTA and CDR2 FQGTGA. The CDR3 DNA reads TGTGCCAGCAGCCGGGACGGGAGCACCGGGGAGCTGTTTTTT. Translating gives CASSRDGSTGELFF.

V gene TRBV5-1 combines with J gene TRBJ2-1; 7 bases are shared with TRBD2. The CDR3 spans 15 residues. Germline V CDR1 and CDR2: SGHRS, YFSETQ. Trimming cost V 7 bases and J 3 bases; bases outside gene matches: 10. CDR3 amino acids: CASGEHGGSYNEQFF. DNA for the CDR3: TGCGCCAGCGGAGAGCACGGGGGGAGCTACAATGAGCAGTTCTTC.